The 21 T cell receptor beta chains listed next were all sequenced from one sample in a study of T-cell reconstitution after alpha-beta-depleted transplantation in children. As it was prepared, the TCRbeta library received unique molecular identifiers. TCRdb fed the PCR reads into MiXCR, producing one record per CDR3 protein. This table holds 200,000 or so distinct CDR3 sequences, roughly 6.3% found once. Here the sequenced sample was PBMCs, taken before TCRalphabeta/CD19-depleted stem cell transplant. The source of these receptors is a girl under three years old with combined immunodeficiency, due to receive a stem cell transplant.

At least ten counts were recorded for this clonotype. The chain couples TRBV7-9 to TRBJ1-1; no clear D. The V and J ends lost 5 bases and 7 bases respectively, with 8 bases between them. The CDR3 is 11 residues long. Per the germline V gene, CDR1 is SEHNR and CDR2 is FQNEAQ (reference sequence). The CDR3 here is CASSPSSEAFF. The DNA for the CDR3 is TGTGCCAGCAGCCCCTCAAGTGAAGCTTTCTTT. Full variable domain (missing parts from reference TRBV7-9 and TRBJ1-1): DTGVSQNPRHKITKRGQNVTFRCDPISEHNRLYWYRQTLGQGPEFLTYFQNEAQLEKSRLLSDRFSAERPKGSFSTLEIQRTEQGDSAMYLCASSPSSEAFFGQGTRLTVV.

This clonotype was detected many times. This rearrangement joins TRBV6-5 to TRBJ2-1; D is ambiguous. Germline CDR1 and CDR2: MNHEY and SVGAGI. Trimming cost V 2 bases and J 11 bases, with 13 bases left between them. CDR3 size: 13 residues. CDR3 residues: CASSYGLWSQQFF. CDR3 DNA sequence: TGTGCCAGCAGTTACGGCCTTTGGTCTCAGCAGTTCTTC.

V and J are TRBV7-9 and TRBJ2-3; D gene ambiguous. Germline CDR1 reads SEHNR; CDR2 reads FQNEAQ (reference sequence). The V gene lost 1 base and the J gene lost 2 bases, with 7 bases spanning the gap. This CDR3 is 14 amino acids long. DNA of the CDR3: TGTGCCAGCAGCTTAGGAGACAACACAGATACGCAGTATTTT. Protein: CASSLGDNTDTQYF.

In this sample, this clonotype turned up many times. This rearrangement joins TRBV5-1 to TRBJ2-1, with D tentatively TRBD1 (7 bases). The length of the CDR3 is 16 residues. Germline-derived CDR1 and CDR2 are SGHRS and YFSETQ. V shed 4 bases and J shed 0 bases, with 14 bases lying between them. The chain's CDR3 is CASSPGAGGSYNEQFF. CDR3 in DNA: TGCGCCAGCAGCCCGGGGGCAGGGGGCTCCTACAATGAGCAGTTCTTC.

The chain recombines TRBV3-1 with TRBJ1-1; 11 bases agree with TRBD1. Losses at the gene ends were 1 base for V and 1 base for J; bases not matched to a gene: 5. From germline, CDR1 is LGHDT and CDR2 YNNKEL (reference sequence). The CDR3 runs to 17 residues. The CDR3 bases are TGTGCCAGCAGCCAAGGGGACAGGGGGACCGAGAACACTGAAGCTTTCTTT. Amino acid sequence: CASSQGDRGTENTEAFF.

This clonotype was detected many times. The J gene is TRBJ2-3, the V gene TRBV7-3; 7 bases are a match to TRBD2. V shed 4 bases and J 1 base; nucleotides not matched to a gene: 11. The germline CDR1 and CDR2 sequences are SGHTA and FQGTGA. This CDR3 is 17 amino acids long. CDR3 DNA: TGTGCCAGCAGCTCCTACGACGTGGCGGGGGGCACAGATACGCAGTATTTT. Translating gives CASSSYDVAGGTDTQYF.

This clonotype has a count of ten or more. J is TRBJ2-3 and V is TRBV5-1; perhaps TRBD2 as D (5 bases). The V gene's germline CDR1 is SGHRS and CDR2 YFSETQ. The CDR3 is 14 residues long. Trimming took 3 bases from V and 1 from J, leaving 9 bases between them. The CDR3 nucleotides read TGCGCCAGCAGCTCCGGACTGGGCACAGATACGCAGTATTTT. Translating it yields CASSSGLGTDTQYF.

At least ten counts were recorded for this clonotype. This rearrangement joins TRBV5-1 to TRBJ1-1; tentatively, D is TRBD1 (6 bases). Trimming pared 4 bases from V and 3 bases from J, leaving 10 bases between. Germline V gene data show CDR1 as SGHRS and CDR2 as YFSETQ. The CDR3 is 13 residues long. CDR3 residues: CASSDQGYTEAFF. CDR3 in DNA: TGCGCCAGCAGCGACCAGGGGTACACTGAAGCTTTCTTT.

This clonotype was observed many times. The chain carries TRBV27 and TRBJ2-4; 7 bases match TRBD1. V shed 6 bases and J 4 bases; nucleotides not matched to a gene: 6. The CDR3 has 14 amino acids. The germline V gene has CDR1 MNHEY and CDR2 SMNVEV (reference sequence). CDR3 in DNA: TGTGCCAGCAGAGGAGACAGGGCGAAAAACATTCAGTACTTC. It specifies CASRGDRAKNIQYF.

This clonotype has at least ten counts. The CDR3 DNA reads TGTGCCAGCAGCTTCGGGGGGCGCAATGAGCAGTTCTTC. Translation gives CASSFGGRNEQFF. The chain links TRBV7-2 to TRBJ2-1, with a possible D match to TRBD2 (7 bases). V shed 3 bases and J shed 6 bases, with 9 bases lying between them. CDR3 length equals 13 residues. The germline CDR1 and CDR2 sequences are SGHTA and FQGNSA. Looking up the rest from reference TRBV7-2 and TRBJ2-1 gives the full variable domain: GAGVSQSPSNKVTEKGKDVELRCDPISGHTALYWYRQSLGQGLEFLIYFQGNSAPDKSGLPSDRFSAERTGGSVSTLTIQRTQQEDSAVYLCASSFGGRNEQFFGPGTRLTVL.

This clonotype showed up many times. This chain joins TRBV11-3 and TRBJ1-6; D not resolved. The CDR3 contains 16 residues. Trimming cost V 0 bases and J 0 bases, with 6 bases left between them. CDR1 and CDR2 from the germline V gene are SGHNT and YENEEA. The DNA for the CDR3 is TGTGCCAGCAGCTTAGACGGGAGCTCCTATAATTCACCCCTCCACTTT. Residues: CASSLDGSSYNSPLHF.

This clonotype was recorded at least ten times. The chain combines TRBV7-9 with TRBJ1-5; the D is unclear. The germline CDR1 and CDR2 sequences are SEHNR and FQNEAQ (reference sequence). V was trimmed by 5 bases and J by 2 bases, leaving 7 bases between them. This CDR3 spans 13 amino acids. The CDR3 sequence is CASSPAGNQPQHF. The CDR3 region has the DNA TGTGCCAGCAGCCCAGCTGGCAATCAGCCCCAGCATTTT.

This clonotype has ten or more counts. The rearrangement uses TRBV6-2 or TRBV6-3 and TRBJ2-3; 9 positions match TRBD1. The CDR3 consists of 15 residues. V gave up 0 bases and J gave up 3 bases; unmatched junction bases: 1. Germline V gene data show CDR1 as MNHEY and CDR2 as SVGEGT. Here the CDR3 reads CASSYSGTGTDTQYF. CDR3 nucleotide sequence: TGTGCCAGCAGTTACTCGGGGACAGGGACAGATACGCAGTATTTT.

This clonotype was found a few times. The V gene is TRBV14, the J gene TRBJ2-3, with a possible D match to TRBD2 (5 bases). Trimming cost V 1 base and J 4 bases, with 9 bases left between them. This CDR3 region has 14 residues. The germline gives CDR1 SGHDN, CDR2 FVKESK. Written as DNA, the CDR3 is TGTGCCAGCAGCCAAGGCGGAGGAGCAGATACGCAGTATTTT. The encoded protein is CASSQGGGADTQYF.

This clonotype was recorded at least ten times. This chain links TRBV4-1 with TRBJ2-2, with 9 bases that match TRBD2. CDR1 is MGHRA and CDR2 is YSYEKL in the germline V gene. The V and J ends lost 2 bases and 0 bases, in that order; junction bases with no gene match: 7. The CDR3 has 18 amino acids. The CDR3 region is CASSQLLPSGANTGELFF. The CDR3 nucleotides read TGCGCCAGCAGCCAACTCCTGCCTAGCGGGGCGAACACCGGGGAGCTGTTTTTT.

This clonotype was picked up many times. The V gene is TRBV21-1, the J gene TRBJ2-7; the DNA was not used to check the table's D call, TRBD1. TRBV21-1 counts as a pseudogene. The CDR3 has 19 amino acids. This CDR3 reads CASSKRRTGGSGSSYEQYF. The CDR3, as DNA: TGTGCCAGCAGCAAAAGGAGGACAGGAGGGTCGGGGAGCTCCTACGAGCAGTACTTC.

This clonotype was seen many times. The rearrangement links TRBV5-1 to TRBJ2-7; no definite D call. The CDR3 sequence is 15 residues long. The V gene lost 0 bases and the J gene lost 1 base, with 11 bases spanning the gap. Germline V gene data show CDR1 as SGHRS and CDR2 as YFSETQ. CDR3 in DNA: TGCGCCAGCAGCTTGGAGCTAACCGTGTCCTACGAGCAGTACTTC. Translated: CASSLELTVSYEQYF.

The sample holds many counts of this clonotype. Here the CDR3 DNA reads TGTGCCAGCAGCCACGGGGTCTCCTACGAGCAGTACTTC. Translation: CASSHGVSYEQYF. The chain recombines TRBV4-2 with TRBJ2-7, with a weak D call TRBD2 (5 bases). Germline V gene sequence: CDR1 LGHNA, CDR2 YNFKEQ. The ends were cut back, 3 bases at V and 0 bases at J, with 6 bases in the middle. The CDR3 sequence is 13 residues long.

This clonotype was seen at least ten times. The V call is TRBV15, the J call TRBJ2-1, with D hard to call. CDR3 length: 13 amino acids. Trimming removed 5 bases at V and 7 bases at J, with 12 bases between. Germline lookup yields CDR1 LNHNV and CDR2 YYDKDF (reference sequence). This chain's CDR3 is CATSEVWINEQFF. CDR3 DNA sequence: TGTGCCACCAGCGAAGTATGGATAAATGAGCAGTTCTTC.

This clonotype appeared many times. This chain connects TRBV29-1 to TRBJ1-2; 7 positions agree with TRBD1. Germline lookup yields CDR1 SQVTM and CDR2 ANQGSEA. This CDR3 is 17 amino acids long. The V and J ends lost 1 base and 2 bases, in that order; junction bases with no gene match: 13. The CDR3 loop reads CSVEGYLYRGLNYGYTF. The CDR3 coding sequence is TGCAGCGTTGAAGGGTACTTATACAGGGGACTGAACTATGGCTACACCTTC. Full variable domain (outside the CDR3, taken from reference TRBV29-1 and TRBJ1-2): SAVISQKPSRDICQRGTSLTIQCQVDSQVTMMFWYRQQPGQSLTLIATANQGSEATYESGFVIDKFPISRPNLTFSTLTVSNMSPEDSSIYLCSVEGYLYRGLNYGYTFGSGTRLTVV.

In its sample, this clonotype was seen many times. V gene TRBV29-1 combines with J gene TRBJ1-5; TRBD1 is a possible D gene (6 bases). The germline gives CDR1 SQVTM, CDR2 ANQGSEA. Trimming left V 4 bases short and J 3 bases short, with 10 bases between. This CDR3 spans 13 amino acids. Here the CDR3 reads CSVATGLNQPQHF. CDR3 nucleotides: TGCAGCGTTGCGACAGGCCTCAATCAGCCCCAGCATTTT.